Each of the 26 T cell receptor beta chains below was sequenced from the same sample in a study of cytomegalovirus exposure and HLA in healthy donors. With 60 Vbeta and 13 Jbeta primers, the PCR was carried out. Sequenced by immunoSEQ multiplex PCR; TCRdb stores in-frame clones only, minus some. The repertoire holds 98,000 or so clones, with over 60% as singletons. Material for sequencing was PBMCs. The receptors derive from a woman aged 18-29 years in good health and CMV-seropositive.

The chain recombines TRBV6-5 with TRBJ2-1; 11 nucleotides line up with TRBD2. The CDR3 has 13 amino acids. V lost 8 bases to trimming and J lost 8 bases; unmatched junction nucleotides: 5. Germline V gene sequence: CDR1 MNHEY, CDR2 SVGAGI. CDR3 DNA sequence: TGTGCCAGCGCGGCGGGACTAGCGGATGAGCAGTTCTTC. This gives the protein CASAAGLADEQFF.

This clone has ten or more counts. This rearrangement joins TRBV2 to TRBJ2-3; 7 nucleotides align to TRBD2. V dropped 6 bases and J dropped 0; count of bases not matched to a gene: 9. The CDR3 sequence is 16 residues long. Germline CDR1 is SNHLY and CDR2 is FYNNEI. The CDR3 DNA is TGTGCCAGCAGATATGGGAGGGATCCAAGCACAGATACGCAGTATTTT. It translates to CASRYGRDPSTDTQYF.

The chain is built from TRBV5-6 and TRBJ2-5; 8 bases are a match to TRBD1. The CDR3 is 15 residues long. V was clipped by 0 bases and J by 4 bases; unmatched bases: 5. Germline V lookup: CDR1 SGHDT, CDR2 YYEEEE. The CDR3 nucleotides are TGTGCCAGCAGCTTGGGGGCAGGGGGCCGAGAGACCCAGTACTTC. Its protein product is CASSLGAGGRETQYF. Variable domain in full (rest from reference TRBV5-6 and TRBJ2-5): DAGVTQSPTHLIKTRGQQVTLRCSPKSGHDTVSWYQQALGQGPQFIFQYYEEEERQRGNFPDRFSGHQFPNYSSELNVNALLLGDSALYLCASSLGAGGRETQYFGPGTRLLVL.

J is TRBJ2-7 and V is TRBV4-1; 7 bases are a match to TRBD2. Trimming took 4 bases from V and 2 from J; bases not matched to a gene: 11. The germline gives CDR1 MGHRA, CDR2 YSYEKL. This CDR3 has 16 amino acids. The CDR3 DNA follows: TGCGCCAGCAGCCTAATCCCGAAGCGGGATCCCTACGAGCAGTACTTC. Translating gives CASSLIPKRDPYEQYF.

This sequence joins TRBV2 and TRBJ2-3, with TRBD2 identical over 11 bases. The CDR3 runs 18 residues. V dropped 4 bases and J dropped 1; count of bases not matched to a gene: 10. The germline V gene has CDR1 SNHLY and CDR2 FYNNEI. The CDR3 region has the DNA TGTGCCAGCAGTGCGCAACTAGCGGGAGTGGGCGGCACAGATACGCAGTATTTT. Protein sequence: CASSAQLAGVGGTDTQYF.

As DNA, the CDR3 is TGCAGCGTTCGGACAGGGGAATCACCCCTCCACTTT. Encoded protein: CSVRTGESPLHF. This chain connects TRBV29-1 to TRBJ1-6, with 9 bases aligning to TRBD1. The CDR3 runs to 12 residues. Germline assignment: CDR1 SQVTM and CDR2 ANQGSEA. V lost 5 bases and J lost 10; bases outside the gene matches: 3.

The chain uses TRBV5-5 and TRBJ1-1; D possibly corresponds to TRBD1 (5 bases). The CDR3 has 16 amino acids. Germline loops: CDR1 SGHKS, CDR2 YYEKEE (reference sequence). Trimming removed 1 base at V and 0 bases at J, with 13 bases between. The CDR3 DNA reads TGTGCCAGCAGCTTGCTAGGGGCTGGGATGAACACTGAAGCTTTCTTT. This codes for CASSLLGAGMNTEAFF.

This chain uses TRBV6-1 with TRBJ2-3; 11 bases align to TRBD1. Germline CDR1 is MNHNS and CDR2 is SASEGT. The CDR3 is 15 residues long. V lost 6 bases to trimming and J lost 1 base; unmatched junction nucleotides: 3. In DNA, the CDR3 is TGTGCCAGCAGGGACAGGGGGCTTGGCACAGATACGCAGTATTTT. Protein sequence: CASRDRGLGTDTQYF.

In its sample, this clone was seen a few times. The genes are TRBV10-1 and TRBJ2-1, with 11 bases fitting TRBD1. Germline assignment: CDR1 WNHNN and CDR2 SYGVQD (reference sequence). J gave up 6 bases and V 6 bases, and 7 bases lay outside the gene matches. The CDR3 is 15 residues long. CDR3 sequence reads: CASSHGQGAGNEQFF. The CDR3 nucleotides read TGCGCCAGCAGCCACGGACAGGGGGCTGGCAATGAGCAGTTCTTC.

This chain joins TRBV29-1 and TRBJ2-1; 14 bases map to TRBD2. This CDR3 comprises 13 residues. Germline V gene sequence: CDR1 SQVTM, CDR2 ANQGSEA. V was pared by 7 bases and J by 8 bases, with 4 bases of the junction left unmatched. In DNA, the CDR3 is TGCAGCGCGGGGACTAGCGGGAGTCATGAGCAGTTCTTC. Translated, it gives CSAGTSGSHEQFF.

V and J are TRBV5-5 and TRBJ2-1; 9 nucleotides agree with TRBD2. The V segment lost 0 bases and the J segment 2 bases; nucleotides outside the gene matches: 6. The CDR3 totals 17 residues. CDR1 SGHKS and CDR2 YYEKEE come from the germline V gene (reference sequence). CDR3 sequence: CASSLAPAGGPYNEQFF. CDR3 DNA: TGTGCCAGCAGCTTGGCCCCTGCGGGAGGGCCCTACAATGAGCAGTTCTTC.

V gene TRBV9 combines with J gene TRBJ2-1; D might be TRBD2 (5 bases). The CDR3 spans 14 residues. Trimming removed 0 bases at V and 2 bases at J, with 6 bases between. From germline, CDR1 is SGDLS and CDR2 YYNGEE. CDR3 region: CASSVDGTYNEQFF. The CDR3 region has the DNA TGTGCCAGCAGCGTAGACGGGACCTACAATGAGCAGTTCTTC.

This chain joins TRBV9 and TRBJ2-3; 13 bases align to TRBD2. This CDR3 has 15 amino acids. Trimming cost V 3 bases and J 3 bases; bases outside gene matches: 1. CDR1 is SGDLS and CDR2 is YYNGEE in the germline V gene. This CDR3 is CASSGTSGSTDTQYF. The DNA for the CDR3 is TGTGCCAGCAGCGGGACTAGCGGGAGTACAGATACGCAGTATTTT.

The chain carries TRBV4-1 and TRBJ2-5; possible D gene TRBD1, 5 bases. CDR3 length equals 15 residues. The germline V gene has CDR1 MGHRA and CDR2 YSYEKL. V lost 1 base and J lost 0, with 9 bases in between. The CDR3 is CASSQAGQHQETQYF. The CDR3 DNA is TGCGCCAGCAGCCAAGCTGGACAACACCAAGAGACCCAGTACTTC.

The CDR3 DNA reads as TGTGCCAGCAGTCTTCCTCGGGAGGGCCGAGGTGAGCAGTTCTTC. Protein: CASSLPREGRGEQFF. The genes are TRBV27 and TRBJ2-1; 8 bases fit TRBD2. Germline trimming cut 5 bases from V and 9 bases from J; bases unmatched to any gene: 12. The CDR3 has 15 amino acids. Germline V gene lookup returns CDR1 MNHEY and CDR2 SMNVEV (reference sequence).

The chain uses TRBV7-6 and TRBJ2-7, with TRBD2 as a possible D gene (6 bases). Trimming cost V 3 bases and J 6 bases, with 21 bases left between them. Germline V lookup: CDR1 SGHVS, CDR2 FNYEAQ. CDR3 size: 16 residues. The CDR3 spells CASSFFPAGRRGEQYF. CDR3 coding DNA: TGTGCCAGCAGCTTCTTCCCGGCGGGACGCCGGGGCGAGCAGTACTTC.

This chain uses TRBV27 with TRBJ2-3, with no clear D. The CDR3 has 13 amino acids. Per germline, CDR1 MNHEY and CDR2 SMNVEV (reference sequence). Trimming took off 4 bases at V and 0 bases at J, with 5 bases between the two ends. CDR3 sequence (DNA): TGTGCCAGCAGTTCCTTTAGCACAGATACGCAGTATTTT. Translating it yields CASSSFSTDTQYF.

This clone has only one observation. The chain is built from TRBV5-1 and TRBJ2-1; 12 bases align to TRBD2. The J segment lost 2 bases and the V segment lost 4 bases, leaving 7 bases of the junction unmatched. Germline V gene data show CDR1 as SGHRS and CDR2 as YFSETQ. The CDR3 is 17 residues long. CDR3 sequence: CASSIRLAGAAYNEQFF. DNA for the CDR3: TGCGCCAGCAGCATCCGACTAGCGGGGGCCGCCTACAATGAGCAGTTCTTC.

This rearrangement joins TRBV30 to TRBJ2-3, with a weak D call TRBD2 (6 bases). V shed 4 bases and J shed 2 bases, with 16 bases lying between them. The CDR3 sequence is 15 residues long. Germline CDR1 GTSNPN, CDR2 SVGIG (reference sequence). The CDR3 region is CAWTSGRPYTDTQYF. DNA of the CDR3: TGTGCCTGGACTTCAGGGAGGCCGTACACAGATACGCAGTATTTT.

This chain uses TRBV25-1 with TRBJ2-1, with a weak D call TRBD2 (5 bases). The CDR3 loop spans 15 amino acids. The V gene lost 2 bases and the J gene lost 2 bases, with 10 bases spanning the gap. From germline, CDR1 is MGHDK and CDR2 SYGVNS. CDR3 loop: CASSEPAGAYNEQFF. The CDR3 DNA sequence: TGTGCCAGCAGTGAACCCGCGGGCGCCTACAATGAGCAGTTCTTC. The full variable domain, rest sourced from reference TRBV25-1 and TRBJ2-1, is EADIYQTPRYLVIGTGKKITLECSQTMGHDKMYWYQQDPGMELHLIHYSYGVNSTEKGDLSSESTVSRIRTEHFPLTLESARPSHTSQYLCASSEPAGAYNEQFFGPGTRLTVL.

The CDR3 region has the DNA TGTGCCAGCAGTGATTATGGGAGTAGAGTTAATGAAAAACTGTTTTTT. Amino acid sequence: CASSDYGSRVNEKLFF. The chain joins TRBV6-1 to TRBJ1-4; D call uncertain. The CDR3 is 16 amino acids. The ends were cut back, 3 bases at V and 4 bases at J, with 15 bases in the middle. CDR1 and CDR2 from the germline V gene are MNHNS and SASEGT.

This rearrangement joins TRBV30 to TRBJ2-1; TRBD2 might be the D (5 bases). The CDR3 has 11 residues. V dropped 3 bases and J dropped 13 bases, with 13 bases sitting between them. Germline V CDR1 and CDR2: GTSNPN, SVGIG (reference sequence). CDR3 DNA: TGTGCCTGGAGGGGCCACGAGGGACAGTTCTTC. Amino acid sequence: CAWRGHEGQFF.

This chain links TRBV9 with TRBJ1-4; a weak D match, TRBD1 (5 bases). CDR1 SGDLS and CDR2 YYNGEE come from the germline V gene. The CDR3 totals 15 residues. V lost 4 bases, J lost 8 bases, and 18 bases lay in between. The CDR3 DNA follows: TGTGCCAGCAGCCCGGGGCCGAGTGGGGGGGAAAAACTGTTTTTT. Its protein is CASSPGPSGGEKLFF.

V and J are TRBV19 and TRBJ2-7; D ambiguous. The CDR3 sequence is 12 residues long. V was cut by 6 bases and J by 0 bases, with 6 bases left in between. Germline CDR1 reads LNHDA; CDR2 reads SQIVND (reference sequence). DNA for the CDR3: TGTGCCAGTAGCACAAGCTCCTACGAGCAGTACTTC. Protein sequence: CASSTSSYEQYF.

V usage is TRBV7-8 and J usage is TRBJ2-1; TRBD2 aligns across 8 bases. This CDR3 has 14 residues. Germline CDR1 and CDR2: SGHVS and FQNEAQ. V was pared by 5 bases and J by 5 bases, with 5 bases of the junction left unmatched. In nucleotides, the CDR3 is TGTGCCAGCAGCCTTCCAGCGGGGGACAATGAGCAGTTCTTC. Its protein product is CASSLPAGDNEQFF.

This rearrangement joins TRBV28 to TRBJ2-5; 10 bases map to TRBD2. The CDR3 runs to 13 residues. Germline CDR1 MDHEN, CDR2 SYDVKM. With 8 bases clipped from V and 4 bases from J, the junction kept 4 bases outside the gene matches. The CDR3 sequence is CASSSGSAETQYF. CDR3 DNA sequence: TGTGCCAGCTCTAGCGGGAGTGCAGAGACCCAGTACTTC.